This entry lists 20 T cell receptor beta chains sequenced from one sample in a study of lymphopenia after photon versus proton radiotherapy. Clones were sequenced by immunoSEQ multiplex PCR, and TCRdb holds only the in-frame ones, with some missing. This table has fewer than 30,000 clones, 90% appearing once. The material sequenced was peripheral blood, taken from a patient treated with photon-based radiotherapy. The receptors were sampled from a woman aged 50 to 60 with cholangiocarcinoma.

J is TRBJ1-6 and V is TRBV19, with D unresolved. Per the germline V gene, CDR1 is LNHDA and CDR2 is SQIVND (reference sequence). The germline V and J ends were trimmed by 6 bases and 0 bases, with 12 bases remaining between them. This CDR3 is 16 amino acids long. In nucleotides, the CDR3 is TGTGCCAGTAGCCCCGATCCGAGCTCCTATAATTCACCCCTCCACTTT. The encoded protein is CASSPDPSSYNSPLHF. Complete variable domain (other parts from reference TRBV19 and TRBJ1-6): DGGITQSPKYLFRKEGQNVTLSCEQNLNHDAMYWYRQDPGQGLRLIYYSQIVNDFQKGDIAEGYSVSREKKESFPLTVTSAQKNPTAFYLCASSPDPSSYNSPLHFGNGTRLTVT.

The genes are TRBV10-2 and TRBJ1-2; D not resolved. There are 12 residues in the CDR3. Per germline, CDR1 WSHSY and CDR2 SAAADI. V lost 2 bases and J 10 bases, leaving 11 bases between the germline ends. CDR3 amino acids: CASSEKLRDYTF. In nucleotides, the CDR3 is TGCGCCAGCAGTGAGAAGTTAAGGGACTACACCTTC.

For this clone: The same CDR3 arises from other DNA sequences in this sample as well. The chain is built from TRBV7-2 and TRBJ1-2; TRBD1 matches at 7 bases. Trimming removed 5 bases from V and 2 bases from J; junction bases left unmatched: 2. The CDR3 extends over 13 amino acids. The germline CDR1 and CDR2 sequences are SGHTA and FQGNSA. The CDR3 nucleotides are TGTGCCAGCAGCCCGGACAGGAACTATGGCTACACCTTC. Encoded protein: CASSPDRNYGYTF.

This clone showed up just a few times. This chain links TRBV9 with TRBJ1-2, with 7 bases matching TRBD1. Germline V lookup: CDR1 SGDLS, CDR2 YYNGEE. This CDR3 contains 15 residues. Trimming cost V 3 bases and J 4 bases; bases outside gene matches: 9. The CDR3 here is CASSARQGNPYGYTF. For the CDR3, the DNA is TGTGCCAGCAGCGCAAGACAGGGCAATCCCTATGGCTACACCTTC.

This chain links TRBV7-9 with TRBJ1-1; no reliable D call. There are 14 residues in the CDR3. Trimming took off 0 bases at V and 0 bases at J, with 5 bases between the two ends. Germline V CDR1 and CDR2: SEHNR, FQNEAQ (reference sequence). The CDR3 coding sequence is TGTGCCAGCAGCTTAGCGATGGTGAACACTGAAGCTTTCTTT. Residues: CASSLAMVNTEAFF.

This chain joins TRBV5-1 and TRBJ1-2; no firm D call. Trimming stripped 4 bases from V and 3 bases from J, with 16 bases between. The CDR3 length is 15 residues. CDR1 and CDR2 from the germline V gene are SGHRS and YFSETQ. This CDR3 reads CASSLLGGGDYGYTF. Written as DNA, the CDR3 is TGCGCCAGCAGCCTGCTGGGCGGTGGGGACTATGGCTACACCTTC.

The gene calls are TRBV10-3 and TRBJ1-5, with TRBD1 matching over 9 bases. V shed 6 bases, J shed 1 base, and the junction held 4 bases outside the gene matches. Looked up from germline, CDR1 is ENHRY and CDR2 is SYGVKD. The CDR3 consists of 15 residues. The CDR3 region has the DNA TGTGCCATCAGGGCCGGGACAGGGAGCAATCAGCCCCAGCATTTT. Residues: CAIRAGTGSNQPQHF.

The chain links TRBV6-5 to TRBJ1-2; D uncertain. There are 14 residues in the CDR3. Trimming removed 6 bases from V and 0 bases from J, with 11 bases in between. CDR1 MNHEY and CDR2 SVGAGI come from the germline V gene. This CDR3 reads CASRRETANYGYTF. CDR3 sequence (DNA): TGTGCCAGCAGACGGGAAACAGCTAACTATGGCTACACCTTC.

The J gene is TRBJ2-7, the V gene TRBV6-5, with TRBD2 as a possible D gene (5 bases). The germline gives CDR1 MNHEY, CDR2 SVGAGI. Trimming took 2 bases from V and 5 from J, leaving 16 bases between them. The CDR3 totals 15 residues. In DNA form, the CDR3 reads TGTGCCAGCAGTTACACTGGGGAGCAACCCCACGAGCAGTACTTC. It encodes CASSYTGEQPHEQYF.

The chain uses TRBV2 and TRBJ2-5; 11 bases map to TRBD2. The J call could be wrong; TRBJ2-7 is a better fit for the DNA end. Germline CDR1 SNHLY, CDR2 FYNNEI. The CDR3 covers 14 residues. The CDR3 loop is CASSGTSGSYEQYF. CDR3 sequence (DNA): TGTGCCAGCAGCGGGACTAGCGGATCCTACGAGCAGTACTTC.

The chain joins TRBV6-5 to TRBJ1-1; D is unclear. This CDR3 comprises 12 residues. The V gene's germline CDR1 is MNHEY and CDR2 SVGAGI. Trimming cost V 5 bases and J 5 bases, with 9 bases left between them. CDR3 sequence reads: CASSRRSTEAFF. DNA of the CDR3: TGTGCCAGCAGTAGACGGAGTACTGAAGCTTTCTTT.

The chain has TRBV7-2 and TRBJ2-3; maybe TRBD1 (5 bases). The CDR3 length is 15 residues. Trimming cost V 1 base and J 6 bases, with 14 bases left between them. Germline V gene sequence: CDR1 SGHTA, CDR2 FQGNSA. The chain's CDR3 is CASSLVGGAADTQYF. Written as DNA, the CDR3 is TGTGCCAGCAGCTTAGTGGGTGGGGCGGCGGATACGCAGTATTTT.

V gene TRBV29-1 combines with J gene TRBJ2-2; a possible D gene is TRBD1 (6 bases). Germline V gene data show CDR1 as SQVTM and CDR2 as ANQGSEA. The CDR3 contains 14 residues. V was trimmed by 5 bases and J by 4 bases, leaving 14 bases between them. The chain's CDR3 is CSVLGHWGTGELFF. The CDR3 DNA reads as TGCAGCGTTTTGGGACACTGGGGCACCGGGGAGCTGTTTTTT.

This clone came up once. CDR3 sequence reads: CASRGTGAFFGYTF. The CDR3 coding sequence is TGTGCCAGCAGAGGCACAGGGGCCTTTTTCGGCTACACCTTC. This chain joins TRBV2 and TRBJ1-2; 7 nucleotides align to TRBD1. CDR1 is SNHLY and CDR2 is FYNNEI in the germline V gene. Trimming took 6 bases from V and 8 from J; bases not matched to a gene: 12. This CDR3 is 14 amino acids long.

The chain carries TRBV7-2 and TRBJ1-2; possible D gene TRBD1, 5 bases. Germline lookup yields CDR1 SGHTA and CDR2 FQGNSA. Trimming removed 5 bases at V and 4 bases at J, with 17 bases between. The CDR3 loop spans 15 amino acids. The CDR3 sequence: CASSPGVWGPYGYTF. The CDR3 coding sequence is TGTGCCAGCAGCCCCGGGGTGTGGGGCCCCTATGGCTACACCTTC.

The chain uses TRBV7-2 and TRBJ2-3; D perhaps matches TRBD2 (6 bases). CDR1 and CDR2 from the germline V gene are SGHTA and FQGNSA. V lost 5 bases and J 1 base, leaving 16 bases between the germline ends. The CDR3 is 16 amino acids. As DNA, the CDR3 is TGTGCCAGCAGCCCAAGACTAGACGGCCGCACAGATACGCAGTATTTT. Residues: CASSPRLDGRTDTQYF.

This rearrangement joins TRBV9 to TRBJ1-5; weak D call: TRBD1 (5 bases). The CDR3 contains 14 residues. Per the germline V gene, CDR1 is SGDLS and CDR2 is YYNGEE. V lost 4 bases and J lost 3, with 11 bases in between. CDR3 coding DNA: TGTGCCAGCAGCCCGGGACCGCTCAATCAGCCCCAGCATTTT. Translating it yields CASSPGPLNQPQHF. Full variable domain (outside the CDR3, taken from reference TRBV9 and TRBJ1-5): DSGVTQTPKHLITATGQRVTLRCSPRSGDLSVYWYQQSLDQGLQFLIQYYNGEERAKGNILERFSAQQFPDLHSELNLSSLELGDSALYFCASSPGPLNQPQHFGDGTRLSIL.

The J gene is TRBJ1-1, the V gene TRBV9; TRBD1 matches 9 bases. The germline gives CDR1 SGDLS, CDR2 YYNGEE. The CDR3 contains 15 residues. The V and J ends lost 3 bases and 4 bases, in that order; junction bases with no gene match: 7. For the CDR3, the DNA is TGTGCCAGCAGCGCCGGGACAGGGTTTTTCACTGAAGCTTTCTTT. It is translated as CASSAGTGFFTEAFF.

This clone was picked up one time. CDR3 DNA: TGTGCCATCAGTTTGTGGGAAGGGGGCAAGTACGAGCAGTACTTC. It is translated as CAISLWEGGKYEQYF. This chain connects TRBV10-3 to TRBJ2-7, with 7 bases fitting TRBD1. Germline lookup yields CDR1 ENHRY and CDR2 SYGVKD. The CDR3 sequence is 15 residues long. The J segment lost 4 bases and the V segment lost 5 bases, leaving 11 bases of the junction unmatched.

The genes are TRBV28 and TRBJ2-7, with TRBD1 as a possible D gene (5 bases). CDR3 length: 14 residues. Trimming removed 7 bases from V and 5 bases from J, with 18 bases in between. The germline V gene encodes CDR1 MDHEN and CDR2 SYDVKM. The CDR3 bases are TGTGCCAGCACAACCGACAGTAGTTGGGACGAGCAGTACTTC. It translates to CASTTDSSWDEQYF.